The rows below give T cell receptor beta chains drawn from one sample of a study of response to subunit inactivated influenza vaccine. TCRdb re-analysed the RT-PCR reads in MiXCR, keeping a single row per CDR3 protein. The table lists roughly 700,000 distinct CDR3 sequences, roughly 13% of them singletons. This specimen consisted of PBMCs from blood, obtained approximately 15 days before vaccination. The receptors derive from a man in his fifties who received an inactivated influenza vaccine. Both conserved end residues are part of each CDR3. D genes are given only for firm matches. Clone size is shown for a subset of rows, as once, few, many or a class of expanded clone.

TGTGCCAGCAGTTACTCTGTAATTAACTATGGCTACACCTTC	CASSYSVINYGYTF	TRBV6-5	-	TRBJ1-2	-
TGTGCCAGCAGCCAAGATCTGATGGTTGGCCACTATAATTCACCCCTCCACTTT	CASSQDLMVGHYNSPLHF	TRBV3-1	-	TRBJ1-6	-
TGTGCCAGCAGCCTCACCAGGGTGACCTACGAGCAGTACTTC	CASSLTRVTYEQYF	TRBV28	-	TRBJ2-7	-
TGCGCCAGCGGAAACCGGGACCTCGGCTCGGAGACCCAGTACTTC	CASGNRDLGSETQYF	TRBV10-2	-	TRBJ2-5	-
TGTGCCAGCAGCCAAGATGGGGACTTCTACGGAGGAGAGACCCAGTACTTC	CASSQDGDFYGGETQYF	TRBV4-2	-	TRBJ2-5	-
TGCAGTGCTTTAGACAGCCTGACGGGGTATGGCTACACCTTC	CSALDSLTGYGYTF	TRBV20-1	few	TRBJ1-2	-
TGTGCCAGCAGGACGTATCAGGGCTATGGCTACACCTTC	CASRTYQGYGYTF	TRBV27	few	TRBJ1-2	-
TGCAGCGTGGGTGACAGTCAGTATGGCTACACCTTC	CSVGDSQYGYTF	TRBV29-1	many	TRBJ1-2	-
TGTGCCAGCAGCTTAGTCACAGGGGCTTCGTCGGAGACCCAGTACTTC	CASSLVTGASSETQYF	TRBV11-2	few	TRBJ2-5	TRBD1
TGTGCCACTACGACAGGGTTCAATCAGCCCCAGCATTTT	CATTTGFNQPQHF	TRBV19	many	TRBJ1-5	TRBD1
TGTGCCAGCAGCTTTCGACAGGCAAATGAAAAACTGTTTTTT	CASSFRQANEKLFF	TRBV7-8	few	TRBJ1-4	-
TGTGCCAGCAGCCCACAGGGGAGGCACACCGGGGAGCTGTTTTTT	CASSPQGRHTGELFF	TRBV7-9	-	TRBJ2-2	-
TGTGCCAGCAGTTGGGGCTCAGATACGCAGTATTTT	CASSWGSDTQYF	TRBV25-1	many	TRBJ2-3	-
TGTGCCAGCAGTTTAGTTCGGCTAGCGGAGGGCACAGATACGCAGTATTTT	CASSLVRLAEGTDTQYF	TRBV28	-	TRBJ2-3	TRBD2
TGCGCCAGCAGCCAAGATAGGGGTGGAGACACAGATACGCAGTATTTT	CASSQDRGGDTDTQYF	TRBV4-1	-	TRBJ2-3	-
TGTGCCTCCTCCCAGCCTAGCGGGGGTTCAGATACGCAGTATTTT	CASSQPSGGSDTQYF	TRBV3-1	-	TRBJ2-3	TRBD2
TGTGCCAGCAGGCAAACAGGGGCCAGCAATCAGCCCCAGCATTTT	CASRQTGASNQPQHF	TRBV28	-	TRBJ1-5	TRBD1
TGTGCCAGCTCACTCCGACTAGCGGGAGGGCCGGACACAGATACGCAGTATTTT	CASSLRLAGGPDTDTQYF	TRBV18	few	TRBJ2-3	TRBD2
TGTGCCAGCAGCTTAGATTCGGGTTCTGGAAACACCATATATTTT	CASSLDSGSGNTIYF	TRBV7-2	-	TRBJ1-3	-